Presented here are 25 T cell receptor beta chains from one specimen sequenced in a study of T cell responses to AZD1222 COVID-19 vaccine. Clones were sequenced by immunoSEQ multiplex PCR, and TCRdb holds only the in-frame ones, with some missing. This table has roughly 120,000 clones, over 85% appearing once. The sequenced sample was peripheral blood, obtained on day 0 of AZD1222 vaccination. All receptors derive from an adult in good health.

For the CDR3, the DNA is TGTGCCAGCAGTTACCGACCGGAGAGCCCCGACGAGCAGTACTTC. Amino acids: CASSYRPESPDEQYF. The chain combines TRBV6-5 with TRBJ2-7; D gene unclear. The CDR3 runs 15 residues. The germline V gene encodes CDR1 MNHEY and CDR2 SVGAGI. V lost 2 bases, J lost 5 bases, and 16 bases lay in between.

The genes are TRBV19 and TRBJ2-4, with TRBD1 matching over 10 bases. The V gene's germline CDR1 is LNHDA and CDR2 SQIVND (reference sequence). With V trimmed by 5 bases and J by 7 bases, 5 bases remained unmatched. The length of the CDR3 is 14 residues. CDR3 amino acids: CASSFRQGANIQYF. CDR3 nucleotide sequence: TGTGCCAGTAGTTTCCGACAGGGGGCTAACATTCAGTACTTC.

In the case of this clone: The junction does not match germline at one end; this may be a read error. V is TRBV5-4 and J is TRBJ1-2; tentative D call: TRBD1 (5 bases). The CDR3 consists of 14 residues. Germline CDR1 SGHNT, CDR2 YYREEE (reference sequence). The chain's CDR3 is CASNWAGGNSGYTF. Written as DNA, the CDR3 is TGTGCCAGCAACTGGGCCGGGGGTAACTCTGGCTACACCTTC.

The chain employs TRBV15 and TRBJ2-3; D possibly corresponds to TRBD2 (7 bases). The CDR3 spans 14 residues. V was cut by 8 bases and J by 5 bases, with 17 bases left in between. Germline values: CDR1 LNHNV, CDR2 YYDKDF (reference sequence). CDR3: CATGRGAGGDTQYF. In DNA, the CDR3 is TGTGCCACCGGACGGGGGGCCGGCGGAGATACGCAGTATTTT.

The chain couples TRBV11-2 to TRBJ2-2; a weak D match, TRBD2 (5 bases). The germline V gene encodes CDR1 SGHAT and CDR2 FQNNGV. Trimming cost V 3 bases and J 4 bases, with 12 bases left between them. The CDR3 sequence is 15 residues long. The DNA for the CDR3 is TGTGCCAGCAGCTTTACACGGGAAATCACCGGGGAGCTGTTTTTT. Protein sequence: CASSFTREITGELFF. Looking up the rest from reference TRBV11-2 and TRBJ2-2 gives the full variable domain: EAGVAQSPRYKIIEKRQSVAFWCNPISGHATLYWYQQILGQGPKLLIQFQNNGVVDDSQLPKDRFSAERLKGVDSTLKIQPAKLEDSAVYLCASSFTREITGELFFGEGSRLTVL.

This clone has a single count. The rearrangement links TRBV19 to TRBJ1-5; 8 bases fit TRBD1. Germline V gene data show CDR1 as LNHDA and CDR2 as SQIVND (reference sequence). This CDR3 has 17 amino acids. The V and J ends lost 3 bases and 1 base, in that order; junction bases with no gene match: 8. In DNA, the CDR3 is TGTGCCAGTAGTATCTGGACAGGGTGGTCGAGCAATCAGCCCCAGCATTTT. This translates into CASSIWTGWSSNQPQHF.

CDR3 sequence reads: CASSLEGLTQYF. The CDR3 DNA reads TGTGCCAGCAGTTTGGAGGGGTTGACCCAGTACTTC. V and J are TRBV12-3 or TRBV12-4 and TRBJ2-5, with D perhaps matching TRBD2 (6 bases). CDR3 length: 12 amino acids. V was trimmed by 3 bases and J by 7 bases, leaving 9 bases between them.

The chain links TRBV18 to TRBJ2-3; tentative D call: TRBD1 (5 bases). Germline values: CDR1 KGHSH, CDR2 LQKENI. V shed 1 base and J shed 4 bases, with 9 bases lying between them. The CDR3 is made up of 14 amino acids. The DNA for the CDR3 is TGTGCCAGCTCACCACAGGGGCAGGCAGATACGCAGTATTTT. This gives the protein CASSPQGQADTQYF.

The chain joins TRBV19 to TRBJ1-2; tentative D call: TRBD1 (5 bases). Trimming shortened V by 2 bases and J by 0 bases, and 16 bases separated the two germline ends. Germline values: CDR1 LNHDA, CDR2 SQIVND (reference sequence). The CDR3 has 17 amino acids. Here the CDR3 reads CASSIPQGSKANYGYTF. CDR3 DNA: TGTGCCAGTAGTATACCCCAGGGATCGAAAGCTAACTATGGCTACACCTTC.

The chain joins TRBV2 to TRBJ2-5; the match to TRBD1 covers 8 bases. Germline V lookup: CDR1 SNHLY, CDR2 FYNNEI. Trimming took 7 bases from V and 0 from J; bases not matched to a gene: 1. This CDR3 spans 13 amino acids. The CDR3 DNA reads as TGTGCCAGCATGGACAGGGACCAAGAGACCCAGTACTTC. Its translation is CASMDRDQETQYF.

This chain joins TRBV10-3 and TRBJ2-7, with D hard to call. Germline-derived CDR1 and CDR2 are ENHRY and SYGVKD. CDR3 length equals 16 residues. The germline V and J ends were trimmed by 3 bases and 2 bases, with 17 bases remaining between them. The CDR3 loop is CAISDLSAVMTYEQYF. In DNA, the CDR3 is TGTGCCATCAGTGATTTGAGTGCCGTCATGACCTACGAGCAGTACTTC.

This chain links TRBV5-1 with TRBJ2-5; the D gene is possibly TRBD1 (6 bases). Trimming took 5 bases from V and 5 from J, leaving 13 bases between them. The CDR3 extends over 13 amino acids. The germline gives CDR1 SGHRS, CDR2 YFSETQ. The CDR3 region is CASRGGEGETQYF. CDR3 DNA sequence: TGCGCCAGCAGAGGGGGAGAAGGCGAGACCCAGTACTTC.

CDR3 nucleotide sequence: TGTGCCAGCAGTAGGGGGGTATACGAGCAGTACTTC. Translation gives CASSRGVYEQYF. V is TRBV6-5 and J is TRBJ2-7; D assignment may be TRBD1 or TRBD2 (6 bases each). The germline V and J ends were trimmed by 5 bases and 4 bases, with 9 bases remaining between them. CDR1 and CDR2 (germline): MNHEY, SVGAGI. The CDR3 runs to 12 residues.

The V gene is TRBV18, the J gene TRBJ1-5, with D perhaps TRBD1 (6 bases). V was trimmed by 2 bases and J by 6 bases, leaving 20 bases between them. The germline CDR1 and CDR2 sequences are KGHSH and LQKENI. This CDR3 spans 17 amino acids. This CDR3 reads CASSPMIGQGKLQPQHF. In DNA, the CDR3 is TGTGCCAGCTCACCAATGATAGGGCAGGGGAAACTTCAGCCCCAGCATTTT.

The chain combines TRBV7-9 with TRBJ2-7; TRBD2 matches at 9 bases. The CDR3 is 16 amino acids. The trim removed 5 bases at V and 7 bases at J, leaving 15 bases unmatched. Germline V gene lookup returns CDR1 SEHNR and CDR2 FQNEAQ (reference sequence). The CDR3 DNA follows: TGTGCCAGCAGCCCAGCTAGCGGGGCCCGGCTTGGGGAGCAGTACTTC. It is translated as CASSPASGARLGEQYF. The full variable domain, its missing parts supplied by reference TRBV7-9 and TRBJ2-7, is DTGVSQNPRHKITKRGQNVTFRCDPISEHNRLYWYRQTLGQGPEFLTYFQNEAQLEKSRLLSDRFSAERPKGSFSTLEIQRTEQGDSAMYLCASSPASGARLGEQYFGPGTRLTVT.

The chain combines TRBV6-4 with TRBJ2-3; perhaps D is TRBD1 or TRBD2 (5 bases each). The CDR3 consists of 14 residues. Germline V gene sequence: CDR1 MRHNA, CDR2 SNTAGT. V lost 3 bases and J lost 8, with 15 bases in between. The DNA of the CDR3 is TGTGCCAGCAGTGATTATGGGACCAAGAGTACGCAGTATTTT. Protein: CASSDYGTKSTQYF.

CDR3: CASSQQGFGETQYF. The CDR3 bases are TGTGCCAGCAGCCAACAGGGGTTCGGAGAGACCCAGTACTTC. The chain employs TRBV3-1 (or the pseudogene TRBV3-2) and TRBJ2-5; D is perhaps TRBD1 (6 bases). Trimming removed 2 bases at V and 4 bases at J, with 11 bases between. Germline V gene data show CDR1 as LGHDT and CDR2 as YNNKEL (reference sequence). The CDR3 runs to 14 residues.

The genes are TRBV5-1 and TRBJ1-1; 7 nucleotides line up with TRBD1. The CDR3 has 17 amino acids. The V segment lost 2 bases and the J segment 0 bases; nucleotides outside the gene matches: 10. Germline V gene data show CDR1 as SGHRS and CDR2 as YFSETQ. CDR3 amino acids: CASSLGQVRVLNTEAFF. CDR3 nucleotide sequence: TGCGCCAGCAGCTTAGGACAGGTTCGGGTACTGAACACTGAAGCTTTCTTT.

This chain joins TRBV7-9 and TRBJ2-5; a weak D match, TRBD2 (5 bases). CDR3 length: 13 amino acids. V dropped 7 bases and J dropped 1 base, with 10 bases sitting between them. Germline V gives CDR1 SEHNR, CDR2 FQNEAQ (reference sequence). CDR3 amino acids: CASTRGSQETQYF. In nucleotides, the CDR3 is TGTGCCAGCACCCGGGGATCCCAAGAGACCCAGTACTTC. Filled out from reference TRBV7-9 and TRBJ2-5, the complete variable domain reads DTGVSQNPRHKITKRGQNVTFRCDPISEHNRLYWYRQTLGQGPEFLTYFQNEAQLEKSRLLSDRFSAERPKGSFSTLEIQRTEQGDSAMYLCASTRGSQETQYFGPGTRLLVL.

This clone has a handful of counts. The V call is TRBV7-9, the J call TRBJ1-4; 9 bases agree with TRBD1. J gave up 3 bases and V 4 bases, and 3 bases lay outside the gene matches. Germline assignment: CDR1 SEHNR and CDR2 FQNEAQ (reference sequence). This CDR3 spans 15 amino acids. The CDR3 nucleotides read TGTGCCAGCAGCTCGACAGGGGGGGCTAATGAAAAACTGTTTTTT. Amino acid sequence: CASSSTGGANEKLFF.

CDR3 DNA: TGTGCCAGCAGCTTAAGCGGGCACTATGGCTACACCTTC. It translates to CASSLSGHYGYTF. This chain links TRBV13 with TRBJ1-2; D not certain. CDR1 is PRHDT and CDR2 is FYEKMQ in the germline V gene (reference sequence). The CDR3 extends over 13 amino acids. Trimming stripped 2 bases from V and 3 bases from J, with 7 bases between.

V and J are TRBV7-9 and TRBJ2-1; D is unresolved. This CDR3 has 15 residues. Trimming took off 4 bases at V and 0 bases at J, with 10 bases between the two ends. Germline V gene lookup returns CDR1 SEHNR and CDR2 FQNEAQ (reference sequence). CDR3 amino acids: CASSSRMSSYNEQFF. The CDR3 DNA follows: TGTGCCAGCAGCTCTAGGATGAGCTCCTACAATGAGCAGTTCTTC.

This chain uses TRBV13 with TRBJ1-1; the D gene is possibly TRBD1 (6 bases). The germline V and J ends were trimmed by 5 bases and 5 bases, with 12 bases remaining between them. CDR3 length: 13 amino acids. CDR1 and CDR2 from the germline V gene are PRHDT and FYEKMQ (reference sequence). The CDR3, as DNA: TGTGCCAGCAGCACAACCAGGGGTACTGAAGCTTTCTTT. Protein sequence: CASSTTRGTEAFF.

The chain combines TRBV5-5 with TRBJ2-5; D is undetermined. The germline gives CDR1 SGHKS, CDR2 YYEKEE (reference sequence). Between the trimmed V and J ends, which lost 0 bases and 5 bases, there was a span of 5 bases. The CDR3 has 12 residues. The CDR3 DNA reads as TGTGCCAGCAGCTTGGTCTTCGAGACCCAGTACTTC. This sequence encodes CASSLVFETQYF.

V is TRBV18 and J is TRBJ1-4, with D possibly TRBD1 on 6 matching bases. V lost 2 bases to trimming and J lost 8 bases, with 9 bases between them. The CDR3 spans 13 residues. Germline CDR1 reads KGHSH; CDR2 reads LQKENI. The CDR3 region has the DNA TGTGCCAGCTCACCAGGGGGGGCAGAAAAACTGTTTTTT. Amino acid sequence: CASSPGGAEKLFF.